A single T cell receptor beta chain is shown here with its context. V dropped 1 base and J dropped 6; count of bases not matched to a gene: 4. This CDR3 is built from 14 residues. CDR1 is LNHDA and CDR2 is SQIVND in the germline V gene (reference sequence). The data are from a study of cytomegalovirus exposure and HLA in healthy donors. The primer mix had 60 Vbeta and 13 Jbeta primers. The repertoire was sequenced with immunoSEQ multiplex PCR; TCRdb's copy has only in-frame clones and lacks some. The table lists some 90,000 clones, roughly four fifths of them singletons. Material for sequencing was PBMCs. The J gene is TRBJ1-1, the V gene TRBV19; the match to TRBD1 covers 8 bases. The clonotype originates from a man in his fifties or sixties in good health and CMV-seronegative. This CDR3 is CASSIVQGASEAFF. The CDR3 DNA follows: TGTGCCAGTAGTATAGTTCAGGGGGCATCTGAAGCTTTCTTT. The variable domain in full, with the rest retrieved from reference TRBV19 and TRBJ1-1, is DGGITQSPKYLFRKEGQNVTLSCEQNLNHDAMYWYRQDPGQGLRLIYYSQIVNDFQKGDIAEGYSVSREKKESFPLTVTSAQKNPTAFYLCASSIVQGASEAFFGQGTRLTVV.